Listed here is a single T cell receptor (beta chain). This entry belongs to a study of PD-L1 blockade in urothelial cancer. Study in general: Blood yielded a median of around 150,000 T cells per sample.

Using immunoSEQ multiplex PCR, the repertoire was profiled, and TCRdb retains in-frame clones only, with some absent. The sample lists 70,000 to 75,000 clones; 80% to 85% were seen once. This material consisted of PBMCs, taken around atezolizumab (anti-PD-L1) treatment. This clonotype originated in a man between 65 and 80 years old with urothelial cancer.

The CDR3 region has the DNA TGCGCCAGCAGCCCCCGGACTCAGGGAGGGACAGATACGCAGTATTTT. It translates to CASSPRTQGGTDTQYF. V and J are TRBV5-1 and TRBJ2-3; the match to TRBD2 covers 7 bases. CDR1 is SGHRS, CDR2 YFSETQ, per germline. The CDR3 extends over 16 amino acids. The V and J ends lost 4 bases and 3 bases, in that order; junction bases with no gene match: 11.